The 21 T cell receptor beta chains given below trace back to one sample, sequenced in a study of graft-versus-host responses after intestinal transplantation. The repertoire was sequenced with immunoSEQ multiplex PCR; TCRdb's copy has only in-frame clones and lacks some. The table has about 120,000 clones, 90% seen once; the top ten hold approximately 0.18%. Which antigens these TCRs recognize remains unknown. Sample: unstimulated CD4+ T cells sorted from spleen or lymph node cells, taken before intestinal transplant. The receptors come from a human donor who received an intestinal transplant.

This clone is a singleton in its sample. The rearrangement joins TRBV9 to TRBJ2-3; D may be TRBD2 (6 bases). V lost 4 bases and J lost 0, with 15 bases in between. The germline gives CDR1 SGDLS, CDR2 YYNGEE. The CDR3 loop spans 16 amino acids. The CDR3 spells CASSTSSGSSTDTQYF. The CDR3 nucleotides read TGTGCCAGCAGCACTAGTAGCGGATCTAGCACAGATACGCAGTATTTT.

The sample holds one count of this clone. J is TRBJ2-3 and V is TRBV5-1, with 8 positions matching TRBD2. Germline trimming cut 2 bases from V and 2 bases from J; bases unmatched to any gene: 7. The CDR3 runs to 16 residues. Germline CDR1 SGHRS, CDR2 YFSETQ. The CDR3 nucleotides are TGCGCCAGCAGCTTCACAGCGGGGGCGCCCACAGATACGCAGTATTTT. This gives the protein CASSFTAGAPTDTQYF.

CDR3 amino acids: CASSLLMSNEKLFF. CDR3 in DNA: TGTGCCAGCAGCTTACTCATGAGTAATGAAAAACTGTTTTTT. The chain carries TRBV5-5 and TRBJ1-4; D is uncertain. V lost 2 bases to trimming and J lost 4 bases, with 9 bases between them. Germline CDR1 is SGHKS and CDR2 is YYEKEE (reference sequence). The CDR3 spans 14 residues. Full variable domain (rest looked up from reference TRBV5-5 and TRBJ1-4): DAGVTQSPTHLIKTRGQQVTLRCSPISGHKSVSWYQQVLGQGPQFIFQYYEKEERGRGNFPDRFSARQFPNYSSELNVNALLLGDSALYLCASSLLMSNEKLFFGSGTQLSVL.

The genes are TRBV29-1 and TRBJ1-5; tentative D call: TRBD1 (5 bases). The CDR3 is 13 residues long. Germline V gene sequence: CDR1 SQVTM, CDR2 ANQGSEA. V was clipped by 5 bases and J by 4 bases, with 12 bases between them. CDR3 DNA sequence: TGCAGCGTTAAGAAGGAGGGGAATCAGCCCCAGCATTTT. Translation gives CSVKKEGNQPQHF. The full variable domain, its missing parts supplied by reference TRBV29-1 and TRBJ1-5, is SAVISQKPSRDICQRGTSLTIQCQVDSQVTMMFWYRQQPGQSLTLIATANQGSEATYESGFVIDKFPISRPNLTFSTLTVSNMSPEDSSIYLCSVKKEGNQPQHFGDGTRLSIL.

This clone was seen a single time. V usage is TRBV7-9 and J usage is TRBJ1-6; D gene unclear. The CDR3 loop spans 16 amino acids. Germline V gene data show CDR1 as SEHNR and CDR2 as FQNEAQ (reference sequence). Trimming took 0 bases from V and 9 from J, leaving 15 bases between them. CDR3 in DNA: TGTGCCAGCAGCTTAGCGGGAGGATTGAGTGGTTCACCCCTCCACTTT. Translation gives CASSLAGGLSGSPLHF.

The rearrangement uses TRBV11-2 and TRBJ2-5; D uncertain. This CDR3 spans 13 amino acids. The germline V and J ends were trimmed by 0 bases and 6 bases, with 8 bases remaining between them. The germline V gene has CDR1 SGHAT and CDR2 FQNNGV. CDR3 amino acids: CASSLDNRKTQYF. CDR3 coding DNA: TGTGCCAGCAGCTTAGACAACAGAAAGACCCAGTACTTC.

The chain couples TRBV6-1 to TRBJ2-5; 9 bases line up with TRBD1. This CDR3 has 14 amino acids. Germline assignment: CDR1 MNHNS and CDR2 SASEGT. V lost 5 bases and J lost 4; bases outside the gene matches: 5. As DNA, the CDR3 is TGTGCCAGCAGTACAGGGACAGGGAGAGAGACCCAGTACTTC. Translated: CASSTGTGRETQYF.

A word on this clone: The same CDR3 also results from other DNA sequences found in this sample. CDR3 residues: CASSPGQGWNEQFF. CDR3 sequence (DNA): TGTGCCAGCAGCCCAGGACAGGGGTGGAATGAGCAGTTCTTC. The chain couples TRBV7-9 to TRBJ2-1, with 9 bases fitting TRBD1. This CDR3 region has 14 residues. The germline gives CDR1 SEHNR, CDR2 FQNEAQ (reference sequence). Trimming at V came to 5 bases and at J to 7 bases, leaving 6 bases not matched to a gene.

The chain links TRBV6-6 to TRBJ2-5; TRBD1 might be the D (7 bases). V was clipped by 7 bases and J by 4 bases, with 13 bases between them. This CDR3 is built from 13 residues. Germline CDR1 and CDR2: MNHNY and SVGAGI (reference sequence). The CDR3 DNA reads TGTGCCAGCACAGGGGGGACCCCAGAGACCCAGTACTTC. Its protein is CASTGGTPETQYF.

The chain links TRBV6-5 to TRBJ1-6, with 11 positions matching TRBD1. This CDR3 is built from 14 residues. Germline V CDR1 and CDR2: MNHEY, SVGAGI. J was trimmed by 7 bases and V by 4 bases; bases with no gene match: 0. The CDR3 region is CASSWDRGNSPLHF. The CDR3 bases are TGTGCCAGCAGTTGGGACAGGGGGAATTCACCCCTCCACTTT.

This clone was recorded only once. The chain is built from TRBV5-1 and TRBJ2-3, with 7 positions matching TRBD1. Unmatched junction bases numbered 5, after V lost 3 bases and J lost 1 base. The CDR3 is made up of 15 amino acids. In germline, CDR1 is SGHRS, CDR2 YFSETQ. CDR3 bases: TGCGCCAGCAGCTACGACAGGGACGGCACAGATACGCAGTATTTT. Its translation: CASSYDRDGTDTQYF.

This chain links TRBV18 with TRBJ1-3, with a possible D match to TRBD1 (6 bases). The CDR3 spans 19 residues. The V gene's germline CDR1 is KGHSH and CDR2 LQKENI. Trimming removed 3 bases from V and 0 bases from J, with 21 bases in between. The CDR3 spells CASSPTGTPITISGNTIYF. CDR3 sequence (DNA): TGTGCCAGCTCACCGACCGGGACACCTATAACCATCTCTGGAAACACCATATATTTT.

The chain uses TRBV2 and TRBJ2-1, with 8 bases matching TRBD2. The CDR3 runs 15 residues. The germline V gene has CDR1 SNHLY and CDR2 FYNNEI. After removal of 2 bases from V and 5 bases from J, the junction contained 5 bases not matched to a gene. The CDR3 here is CASSERLAGNNEQFF. The CDR3 nucleotides are TGTGCCAGCAGTGAACGGCTAGCGGGTAACAATGAGCAGTTCTTC.

The chain recombines TRBV5-6 with TRBJ2-5; TRBD2 might be the D (5 bases). The CDR3 runs to 12 residues. Germline CDR1 reads SGHDT; CDR2 reads YYEEEE. Trimming left V 0 bases short and J 6 bases short, with 6 bases between. The chain's CDR3 is CASSLAGKTQYF. For the CDR3, the DNA is TGTGCCAGCAGCTTGGCGGGGAAGACCCAGTACTTC.

The chain couples TRBV5-1 to TRBJ1-4; 7 nucleotides line up with TRBD1. The junction had 14 bases not matched to a gene; V was cut back by 4 bases and J by 8 bases. The CDR3 totals 16 residues. CDR1 is SGHRS and CDR2 is YFSETQ in the germline V gene. CDR3 sequence (DNA): TGCGCCAGCAGCCCACTCACACCGGGACAGTCGGAAAAACTGTTTTTT. This codes for CASSPLTPGQSEKLFF.

The chain has TRBV5-1 and TRBJ2-5, with D possibly matching TRBD2 (7 bases). The CDR3 length is 18 residues. Trimming removed 1 base from V and 0 bases from J, with 19 bases in between. Germline V gene lookup returns CDR1 SGHRS and CDR2 YFSETQ. The CDR3: CASSLTPPGEGNQETQYF. CDR3 DNA sequence: TGCGCCAGCAGCTTGACCCCCCCAGGGGAGGGAAACCAAGAGACCCAGTACTTC.

The chain joins TRBV10-1 to TRBJ2-3; 8 bases align to TRBD2. Losses at the gene ends were 4 bases for V and 5 bases for J; bases not matched to a gene: 5. This CDR3 comprises 14 residues. Germline lookup yields CDR1 WNHNN and CDR2 SYGVQD (reference sequence). CDR3 residues: CASSASGRKDTQYF. The CDR3 DNA sequence: TGCGCCAGCAGTGCGAGCGGGAGAAAAGATACGCAGTATTTT.

V usage is TRBV14 and J usage is TRBJ2-5; D not certain. Deletions cut 4 bases from V and 5 bases from J, with 5 bases between. CDR3 length: 11 residues. The germline V gene encodes CDR1 SGHDN and CDR2 FVKESK. CDR3 loop: CASSRRETQYF. The DNA for the CDR3 is TGTGCCAGCAGCCGTCGGGAGACCCAGTACTTC.

V and J are TRBV30 and TRBJ2-5; D is possibly TRBD1 (5 bases). The CDR3 loop spans 13 amino acids. V lost 0 bases to trimming and J lost 5 bases, with 10 bases between them. CDR1 and CDR2 (germline): GTSNPN, SVGIG (reference sequence). This CDR3 reads CAWSVNRLETQYF. CDR3 in DNA: TGTGCCTGGAGTGTAAACAGGTTGGAGACCCAGTACTTC.

The chain recombines TRBV2 with TRBJ1-1; 12 bases match TRBD1. In germline, CDR1 is SNHLY, CDR2 FYNNEI. The CDR3 loop spans 15 amino acids. With V trimmed by 10 bases and J by 3 bases, 9 bases remained unmatched. CDR3: CATVGTGGGHTEAFF. In nucleotides, the CDR3 is TGTGCCACTGTCGGGACAGGGGGCGGACACACTGAAGCTTTCTTT.

The chain carries TRBV5-1 and TRBJ2-1; a weak D match, TRBD1 (6 bases). The CDR3 consists of 15 residues. V was trimmed by 1 base and J by 4 bases, leaving 12 bases between them. CDR1 and CDR2 from the germline V gene are SGHRS and YFSETQ. CDR3 residues: CASSLKGGYYNEQFF. The DNA for the CDR3 is TGCGCCAGCAGCTTGAAAGGGGGTTATTACAATGAGCAGTTCTTC.